A selection of T cell receptor beta chains follows, all from one sample in a study of healthy donors' naive CD4 and CD8 T cells. A single record per CDR3 protein comes from TCRdb applying MiXCR to the reads. The sample holds 150,000 to 200,000 distinct CDR3 sequences, around 80% seen once. Sequences were obtained from naive CD4+ and CD8+ T cells sorted from blood, pooled from several donors. These receptors all come from a pool of human donors in good health; the sample pools cells from several healthy donors. The CDR3 runs from the conserved cysteine through the conserved F or W. A D gene is named only where the DNA matches it firmly. The size of a clone is reported for some rows only, either as once, few or many, or as a class for expanded clones.

d_call: NA; v_call: TRBV5-1; clone_size: NA; j_call: TRBJ2-5; cdr3_aa: CASSLERRGRETQYF; cdr3_nt: TGCGCCAGCAGCTTGGAACGGCGGGGCCGAGAGACCCAGTACTTC
d_call: TRBD2; v_call: TRBV4-2; clone_size: NA; j_call: TRBJ2-1; cdr3_aa: CASSPDSGRAGDEQFF; cdr3_nt: TGTGCCAGCAGCCCCGATTCCGGGAGGGCCGGAGATGAGCAGTTCTTC
d_call: NA; v_call: TRBV6-1; clone_size: NA; j_call: TRBJ2-3; cdr3_aa: CASSESAGSTDTQYF; cdr3_nt: TGTGCCAGCAGTGAAAGCGCGGGAAGCACAGATACGCAGTATTTT
d_call: TRBD1; v_call: TRBV19; clone_size: NA; j_call: TRBJ1-2; cdr3_aa: CASKDTRGYYGYTF; cdr3_nt: TGTGCCAGTAAAGACACCAGGGGGTACTATGGCTACACCTTC
d_call: NA; v_call: TRBV19; clone_size: NA; j_call: TRBJ1-1; cdr3_aa: CASSFLASGGTNTEAFF; cdr3_nt: TGTGCCAGTAGTTTCCTAGCTTCCGGTGGCACGAACACTGAAGCTTTCTTT
d_call: TRBD1; v_call: TRBV12-3/TRBV12-4; clone_size: NA; j_call: TRBJ1-5; cdr3_aa: CASSLRTGGIWSNQPQHF; cdr3_nt: TGTGCCAGCAGTTTACGGACAGGGGGCATTTGGAGCAATCAGCCCCAGCATTTT
d_call: NA; v_call: TRBV29-1; clone_size: NA; j_call: TRBJ1-2; cdr3_aa: CSVVPGGHYGYTF; cdr3_nt: TGCAGCGTCGTCCCCGGGGGCCACTATGGCTACACCTTC
d_call: NA; v_call: TRBV30; clone_size: NA; j_call: TRBJ2-7; cdr3_aa: CAWSVPRILPYEQYF; cdr3_nt: TGTGCCTGGAGTGTACCTAGGATACTCCCCTACGAGCAGTACTTC
d_call: NA; v_call: TRBV5-1; clone_size: NA; j_call: TRBJ2-5; cdr3_aa: CASSLRSETQYF; cdr3_nt: TGCGCCAGCAGCTTGCGGAGCGAGACCCAGTACTTC
d_call: TRBD2; v_call: TRBV27; clone_size: NA; j_call: TRBJ2-5; cdr3_aa: CASSSASGEETQYF; cdr3_nt: TGTGCCAGCAGTTCGGCTAGCGGGGAAGAGACCCAGTACTTC
d_call: NA; v_call: TRBV25-1; clone_size: NA; j_call: TRBJ2-5; cdr3_aa: CASSDLGGEETQYF; cdr3_nt: TGTGCCAGCAGTGATCTGGGAGGAGAGGAGACCCAGTACTTC
d_call: NA; v_call: TRBV5-1; clone_size: once; j_call: TRBJ1-2; cdr3_aa: CASSYGLTGDYGYTF; cdr3_nt: TGCGCCAGCAGCTACGGACTGACCGGAGACTATGGCTACACCTTC
d_call: NA; v_call: TRBV29-1; clone_size: once; j_call: TRBJ2-2; cdr3_aa: CSVGPSTGELFF; cdr3_nt: TGCAGCGTTGGGCCTTCAACCGGGGAGCTGTTTTTT
d_call: NA; v_call: TRBV6-2/TRBV6-3; clone_size: NA; j_call: TRBJ2-3; cdr3_aa: CASSYSKQAPFTDTQYF; cdr3_nt: TGTGCCAGCAGTTACTCGAAACAGGCTCCGTTCACAGATACGCAGTATTTT
d_call: NA; v_call: TRBV19; clone_size: NA; j_call: TRBJ1-5; cdr3_aa: CASSTGGSNQPQHF; cdr3_nt: TGTGCCAGTAGTACGGGAGGTAGCAATCAGCCCCAGCATTTT
d_call: NA; v_call: TRBV5-6; clone_size: NA; j_call: TRBJ1-2; cdr3_aa: CASSRWRAETGDYGYTF; cdr3_nt: TGTGCCAGCAGCCGATGGAGGGCCGAAACCGGGGACTATGGCTACACCTTC
d_call: NA; v_call: TRBV27; clone_size: NA; j_call: TRBJ2-7; cdr3_aa: CASSLSSGKTYEQYF; cdr3_nt: TGTGCCAGCAGTTTATCGTCAGGGAAGACCTACGAGCAGTACTTC
d_call: TRBD1; v_call: TRBV6-2/TRBV6-3; clone_size: few; j_call: TRBJ1-2; cdr3_aa: CASSRPGGHGYTF; cdr3_nt: TGTGCCAGCAGCCGTCCAGGGGGCCATGGCTACACCTTC
d_call: NA; v_call: TRBV4-3; clone_size: NA; j_call: TRBJ2-2; cdr3_aa: CASSQDPGNTGELFF; cdr3_nt: TGCGCCAGCAGCCAAGACCCGGGGAACACCGGGGAGCTGTTTTTT
d_call: NA; v_call: TRBV19; clone_size: NA; j_call: TRBJ1-5; cdr3_aa: CASSSELTNQPQHF; cdr3_nt: TGTGCCAGTAGCTCGGAATTAACCAATCAGCCCCAGCATTTT
d_call: NA; v_call: TRBV27; clone_size: few; j_call: TRBJ2-2; cdr3_aa: CASTRPGDGTGELFF; cdr3_nt: TGTGCCAGCACCCGCCCGGGGGACGGCACCGGGGAGCTGTTTTTT
d_call: NA; v_call: TRBV19; clone_size: NA; j_call: TRBJ2-3; cdr3_aa: CASSMILASTDTQYF; cdr3_nt: TGTGCCAGTAGTATGATCCTGGCCAGCACAGATACGCAGTATTTT
d_call: NA; v_call: TRBV6-5; clone_size: NA; j_call: TRBJ1-5; cdr3_aa: CASSYRGVGQPQHF; cdr3_nt: TGTGCCAGCAGTTACCGGGGGGTAGGTCAGCCCCAGCATTTT
d_call: NA; v_call: TRBV10-3; clone_size: NA; j_call: TRBJ1-1; cdr3_aa: CAISDYGMNTEAFF; cdr3_nt: TGTGCCATCAGTGATTATGGGATGAACACTGAAGCTTTCTTT
d_call: TRBD2; v_call: TRBV5-4; clone_size: NA; j_call: TRBJ2-7; cdr3_aa: CASSFQRGSYEQYF; cdr3_nt: TGTGCCAGCAGCTTCCAGCGGGGCTCCTACGAGCAGTACTTC
d_call: NA; v_call: TRBV19; clone_size: NA; j_call: TRBJ1-1; cdr3_aa: CASSIDNMNTEAFF; cdr3_nt: TGTGCCAGTAGCATCGACAACATGAACACTGAAGCTTTCTTT
d_call: TRBD1; v_call: TRBV2; clone_size: few; j_call: TRBJ2-1; cdr3_aa: CASSGDRGNEQFF; cdr3_nt: TGTGCCAGCAGTGGTGACAGGGGAAATGAGCAGTTCTTC
d_call: NA; v_call: TRBV12-3/TRBV12-4; clone_size: NA; j_call: TRBJ2-1; cdr3_aa: CASSFEAWGSYNEQFF; cdr3_nt: TGTGCCAGCAGTTTTGAAGCGTGGGGCTCCTACAATGAGCAGTTCTTC
d_call: NA; v_call: TRBV19; clone_size: NA; j_call: TRBJ1-1; cdr3_aa: CASSNPGLNTEAFF; cdr3_nt: TGTGCCAGTAGTAATCCTGGCTTAAACACTGAAGCTTTCTTT
d_call: NA; v_call: TRBV29-1; clone_size: NA; j_call: TRBJ1-1; cdr3_aa: CSVRTWTEAFF; cdr3_nt: TGCAGCGTCCGTACTTGGACTGAAGCTTTCTTT
d_call: NA; v_call: TRBV6-5; clone_size: NA; j_call: TRBJ1-1; cdr3_aa: CASSYSKGGTEAFF; cdr3_nt: TGTGCCAGCAGTTACTCGAAGGGGGGCACTGAAGCTTTCTTT
d_call: TRBD2; v_call: TRBV24-1; clone_size: NA; j_call: TRBJ2-1; cdr3_aa: CATSDSGTSGSGNEQFF; cdr3_nt: TGTGCCACCAGTGATTCGGGGACTAGCGGGAGTGGCAATGAGCAGTTCTTC
d_call: NA; v_call: TRBV2; clone_size: NA; j_call: TRBJ2-7; cdr3_aa: CASTTRDTSYEQYF; cdr3_nt: TGTGCCAGCACCACACGGGATACCTCCTACGAGCAGTACTTC
d_call: TRBD1; v_call: TRBV6-2/TRBV6-3; clone_size: NA; j_call: TRBJ1-1; cdr3_aa: CASTGQGAEKRTEAFF; cdr3_nt: TGTGCCAGTACCGGACAGGGTGCTGAAAAGAGGACTGAAGCTTTCTTT
d_call: TRBD1; v_call: TRBV6-5; clone_size: NA; j_call: TRBJ2-7; cdr3_aa: CASSYSTGESWYEQYF; cdr3_nt: TGTGCCAGCAGTTACTCCACAGGGGAGAGCTGGTACGAGCAGTACTTC
d_call: NA; v_call: TRBV29-1; clone_size: few; j_call: TRBJ2-1; cdr3_aa: CSVRTRLSIYEQFF; cdr3_nt: TGCAGCGTCCGGACAAGGCTTAGTATCTATGAGCAGTTCTTC
d_call: TRBD2; v_call: TRBV7-9; clone_size: NA; j_call: TRBJ2-7; cdr3_aa: CASSLARWTARGSSYEQYF; cdr3_nt: TGTGCCAGCAGCTTAGCTCGATGGACGGCGCGGGGGAGCTCCTACGAGCAGTACTTC
d_call: NA; v_call: TRBV20-1; clone_size: NA; j_call: TRBJ2-7; cdr3_aa: CSASRSLISSYEQYF; cdr3_nt: TGCAGTGCTTCCCGATCTCTCATTAGCTCCTACGAGCAGTACTTC
d_call: NA; v_call: TRBV18; clone_size: NA; j_call: TRBJ1-2; cdr3_aa: CASSPEQNYGYTF; cdr3_nt: TGTGCCAGCTCACCTGAACAGAACTATGGCTACACCTTC
d_call: NA; v_call: TRBV6-1; clone_size: few; j_call: TRBJ1-2; cdr3_aa: CASAAPEGGYTF; cdr3_nt: TGTGCCAGCGCGGCCCCCGAGGGTGGCTACACCTTC
d_call: TRBD2; v_call: TRBV29-1; clone_size: NA; j_call: TRBJ2-1; cdr3_aa: CSVEGLLSRQEQFF; cdr3_nt: TGCAGCGTTGAGGGACTACTGTCTAGGCAAGAGCAGTTCTTC
d_call: NA; v_call: TRBV6-5; clone_size: NA; j_call: TRBJ2-7; cdr3_aa: CASSWDGETYEQYF; cdr3_nt: TGTGCCAGCAGTTGGGACGGGGAGACCTACGAGCAGTACTTC
d_call: NA; v_call: TRBV19; clone_size: few; j_call: TRBJ2-3; cdr3_aa: CASSIWGPVTDTQYF; cdr3_nt: TGTGCCAGTAGTATTTGGGGACCGGTTACAGATACGCAGTATTTT
d_call: TRBD1; v_call: TRBV5-1; clone_size: NA; j_call: TRBJ2-7; cdr3_aa: CASSSTYRDRGREQYF; cdr3_nt: TGCGCCAGCAGCTCGACTTACCGGGACAGGGGACGCGAGCAGTACTTC
d_call: NA; v_call: TRBV29-1; clone_size: many; j_call: TRBJ2-7; cdr3_aa: CSVEGRYEQYF; cdr3_nt: TGCAGCGTTGAAGGCCGTTACGAGCAGTACTTC
d_call: NA; v_call: TRBV6-2/TRBV6-3; clone_size: NA; j_call: TRBJ1-2; cdr3_aa: CASSFPTAGYTF; cdr3_nt: TGTGCCAGCAGTTTCCCGACAGCTGGCTACACCTTC